Presented here are 30 T cell receptor beta chains from one specimen sequenced in a study of tumor-infiltrating lymphocytes in primary liver carcinoma (dated by TCRdb to 2017 to 2019). Without any cell sorting, total RNA and DNA were co-extracted from roughly 21-30 mg of bulk tissue using the AllPrep DNA/RNA mini kit. The sequencer was an Illumina HiSeq 2500. Using a constant-region primer and ProtoScript II reverse transcriptase, TCRbeta-specific cDNA was reverse-transcribed from 400 to 550 ng total RNA. The TCRbeta libraries were prepared through three rounds of nested multiplex PCR following a slightly modified ARM-PCR procedure. The first two PCR rounds used multiplex TRBV1-TRBV30 forward primers with a Cbeta reverse primer, each for 10 to 11 cycles. In-frame beta chains were kept once TCRdb had trimmed the public reads at Q25 with fastp and called clones with MiXCR. Every CDR3 protein is listed once, alongside the most common genes and DNA of its rows. The sample table records some 110,000 distinct CDR3 sequences; 64% of these occur just once. In total, the top ten clones hold 8.4% of the sample.

Sequenced sample: liver tumor tissue from sampling region 3. This specimen's cell subset or site label, per the study, means: tumor region T3, left-lateral pole. Receptors originate from a woman aged 55-70 years with primary liver carcinoma and hepatitis B virus infection.

This clonotype was seen at least ten times. J is TRBJ2-2 and V is TRBV29-1; no definite D call. In germline, CDR1 is SQVTM, CDR2 ANQGSEA. V lost 4 bases, J lost 0 bases, and 6 bases lay in between. CDR3 length: 13 residues. Here the CDR3 DNA reads TGCAGCGTTGGGCGTACGAACACCGGGGAGCTGTTTTTT. It encodes CSVGRTNTGELFF.

This clonotype was counted ten times or more. The chain carries TRBV6-6 and TRBJ2-7; D call uncertain. The CDR3 consists of 14 residues. Looked up from germline, CDR1 is MNHNY and CDR2 is SVGAGI (reference sequence). Trimming shortened V by 7 bases and J by 0 bases, and 13 bases separated the two germline ends. CDR3 DNA: TGTGCCAGCACCCTAGACCGAAGCTCCTACGAGCAGTACTTC. Translated: CASTLDRSSYEQYF.

As for this clonotype: A much bigger clone sits one base away, suggesting this may be a read error. This chain links TRBV12-3 or TRBV12-4 with TRBJ2-6, with D perhaps assigned TRBD1 or TRBD2 (5 bases each). Trimming shortened V by 4 bases and J by 2 bases, and 21 bases separated the two germline ends. This CDR3 is built from 19 residues. CDR3 in amino acids: CASSWDPPGPKTGANVLTF. In DNA form, the CDR3 reads TGTGCCAGCAGTTGGGACCCCCCAGGGCCAAAGACTGGGGCCAACGTCCTGACTTTC.

Turning to this clonotype: The junction does not match germline at one end; this may be a read error. DNA of the CDR3: TGCGTCAGCAGCCCAATACCCGGGACTAGCTTCGAGAGCTCCTACAATGAGCAGTTCTTC. Protein sequence: CVSSPIPGTSFESSYNEQFF. This rearrangement joins TRBV4-1 to TRBJ2-1; 9 bases are shared with TRBD2. Germline V gene lookup returns CDR1 MGHRA and CDR2 YSYEKL. The CDR3 is 20 residues long.

In the case of this clonotype: The germline gene is not matched at one end of the junction; a read error may be the cause. The gene calls are TRBV11-2 and TRBJ2-3; perhaps TRBD2 as D (5 bases). Germline V gene data show CDR1 as SGHAT and CDR2 as FQNNGV. This CDR3 is 16 amino acids long. The CDR3 is CVSNLGSGYDTDTQYF. The CDR3, as DNA: TGTGTCAGCAATTTAGGATCGGGATATGACACAGATACGCAGTATTTT.

Details on this clonotype: One end of the junction is discordant with germline, which a read error may explain. The genes are TRBV11-2 and TRBJ2-4; D is unresolved. Germline V gene lookup returns CDR1 SGHAT and CDR2 FQNNGV. The CDR3 contains 13 residues. CDR3 sequence: CAGSPESKIIQYF. Here the CDR3 DNA reads TGTGCCGGTTCACCAGAGTCCAAAATCATTCAGTACTTC.

Of note for this clonotype: At one of its ends the junction is not consistent with the germline gene, which may arise from a read error. The rearrangement links TRBV11-3 to TRBJ1-1; perhaps TRBD1 as D (5 bases). The CDR3 spans 13 residues. Germline CDR1 is SGHNT and CDR2 is YENEEA. CDR3 region: CPSSPALDTGAFF. In DNA form, the CDR3 reads TGTCCCAGCAGCCCCGCCCTGGACACTGGAGCTTTCTTT. Together with reference TRBV11-3 and TRBJ1-1, the CDR3 gives the full variable domain: EAGVVQSPRYKIIEKKQPVAFWCNPISGHNTLYWYLQNLGQGPELLIRYENEEAVDDSQLPKDRFSAERLKGVDSTLKIQPAELGDSAVYLCPSSPALDTGAFFGQGTRLTVV.

The CDR3 nucleotides read TGTTTCAGCAGCCAGTTTGTCAACGAGCAGTACTTC. Its translation is CFSSQFVNEQYF. This chain joins TRBV11-2 and TRBJ2-7; D is undetermined. Looked up from germline, CDR1 is SGHAT and CDR2 is FQNNGV. The CDR3 runs to 12 residues. Looking up the rest from reference TRBV11-2 and TRBJ2-7 gives the full variable domain: EAGVAQSPRYKIIEKRQSVAFWCNPISGHATLYWYQQILGQGPKLLIQFQNNGVVDDSQLPKDRFSAERLKGVDSTLKIQPAKLEDSAVYLCFSSQFVNEQYFGPGTRLTVT.

The chain recombines TRBV11-2 with TRBJ2-5; D remains ambiguous. The CDR3 loop spans 13 amino acids. Germline CDR1 SGHAT, CDR2 FQNNGV. Trimming took off 6 bases at V and 9 bases at J, with 17 bases between the two ends. CDR3 DNA: TGTGCCAGCAGATTTACGAGAGGCGGAGCCCAGTACTTC. Residues: CASRFTRGGAQYF.

The chain uses TRBV7-9 and TRBJ1-1, with TRBD1 matching 7 bases. The CDR3 consists of 13 residues. Germline loops: CDR1 SEHNR, CDR2 FQNEAQ (reference sequence). V was pared by 2 bases and J by 8 bases, with 5 bases of the junction left unmatched. The CDR3 coding sequence is TGTGCCAGCAGCTTAAACAGGGACAGCGAAGCTTTCTTT. It encodes CASSLNRDSEAFF.

The chain recombines TRBV29-1 with TRBJ1-5, with D perhaps matching TRBD1 (6 bases). V lost 6 bases, J lost 1 base, and 13 bases lay in between. Germline lookup yields CDR1 SQVTM and CDR2 ANQGSEA. The CDR3 extends over 14 amino acids. CDR3 in DNA: TGCAGCGTGGTGGCAGGGGTGAGCAATCAGCCCCAGCATTTT. Translating gives CSVVAGVSNQPQHF.

This clonotype has just a few counts. The chain uses TRBV19 and TRBJ2-3, with no clear D. Trimming pared 8 bases from V and 2 bases from J, leaving 11 bases between. The V gene's germline CDR1 is LNHDA and CDR2 SQIVND (reference sequence). The CDR3 spans 13 residues. CDR3 in amino acids: CASAVASTDTQYF. The CDR3 DNA follows: TGTGCCAGTGCGGTGGCCTCCACAGATACGCAGTATTTT.

Turning to this clonotype: An end of the junction differs from the germline gene, which may be a read error. The chain has TRBV2 and TRBJ2-7, with D possibly being TRBD1 (5 bases). CDR3 size: 11 residues. Germline V gene lookup returns CDR1 SNHLY and CDR2 FYNNEI. This chain's CDR3 is CASSEGGERYF. The DNA of the CDR3 is TGTGCCAGCAGTGAAGGGGGCGAGCGGTACTTC.

This clonotype was seen just once. A much more abundant neighbour one base away suggests this may be a read error. This chain joins TRBV14 and TRBJ1-1; D might be TRBD1 (5 bases). CDR1 and CDR2 from the germline V gene are SGHDN and FVKESK. The CDR3 has 14 amino acids. CDR3 residues: CVSSQEGSWAEAFF. The CDR3 bases are TGTGTCAGCAGCCAAGAGGGGTCGTGGGCTGAAGCTTTCTTT.

This clonotype was observed a few times. A much bigger clone sits one base away, suggesting this may be a read error. In DNA, the CDR3 is TGTGCCATGGGGCTTTACGAGCAGTACTTC. As protein: CAMGLYEQYF. The genes are TRBV6-5 and TRBJ2-7, with D perhaps TRBD1 (5 bases). Per germline, CDR1 MNHEY and CDR2 SVGAGI. CDR3 length: 10 amino acids. V shed 10 bases and J shed 4 bases, with 8 bases lying between them.

The V and J genes are TRBV5-4 and TRBJ2-3, with a weak D call TRBD2 (6 bases). The ends were cut back, 2 bases at V and 4 bases at J, with 14 bases in the middle. Germline assignment: CDR1 SGHNT and CDR2 YYREEE (reference sequence). This CDR3 is built from 15 residues. The CDR3 spells CASSLSVGGADTQYF. The CDR3 DNA reads as TGTGCCAGCAGCTTATCGGTGGGGGGAGCAGATACGCAGTATTTT.

The rearrangement joins TRBV5-1 to TRBJ2-3; perhaps TRBD1 as D (6 bases). The V gene's germline CDR1 is SGHRS and CDR2 YFSETQ. The CDR3 spans 15 residues. The ends were cut back, 5 bases at V and 2 bases at J, with 15 bases in the middle. CDR3 DNA sequence: TGCGCCAGCAGGCCCGGACAGAGCGCCACAGATACGCAGTATTTT. As protein: CASRPGQSATDTQYF.

Points on this clonotype: Since the CDR3 does not end with the conserved phenylalanine or tryptophan, this likely comes from a read error. The chain employs TRBV12-3 or TRBV12-4 and TRBJ1-2, with D tentatively TRBD1 (5 bases). The CDR3 extends over 12 amino acids. The CDR3 bases are TGTGCCGGCAGCCCCGGGGGGAAGGGCTACACCATC. Residues: CAGSPGGKGYTI.

In the case of this clonotype: The junction differs from germline at one of its ends, possibly a read error. The chain has TRBV11-2 and TRBJ1-2; TRBD1 might be the D (6 bases). The CDR3 covers 13 residues. Germline CDR1 reads SGHAT; CDR2 reads FQNNGV. The CDR3 coding sequence is TGTGTCAGCAGCCACGAGGGGGGTGGAGGCTTCACCTTC. Translating gives CVSSHEGGGGFTF.

This clonotype was seen repeatedly, ten times or more. The rearrangement joins TRBV12-3 or TRBV12-4 to TRBJ2-1, with TRBD2 identical over 15 bases. The CDR3 runs 17 residues. V trimming: 3 bases; J trimming: 6 bases; junction bases outside the gene matches: 6. CDR3 amino acids: CASSFGTSGRRGNEQFF. Written as DNA, the CDR3 is TGTGCCAGCAGTTTTGGGACTAGCGGGAGGAGGGGCAATGAGCAGTTCTTC.

A note on this clonotype: This may be a read error, as it is one base from a much larger clone. The rearrangement joins TRBV30 to TRBJ1-5; 8 bases are shared with TRBD1. The CDR3 is made up of 14 amino acids. Germline CDR1 GTSNPN, CDR2 SVGIG (reference sequence). CDR3 in DNA: TGTGTCTGGAGTGAAGGACAGGGCCATCAGCCCCAGCATTTT. This sequence encodes CVWSEGQGHQPQHF.

For this clonotype: A read error may be the cause here, since a much bigger clone is one base away. The chain recombines TRBV5-1 with TRBJ1-6; tentatively, D is TRBD1 (6 bases). Germline CDR1 is SGHRS and CDR2 is YFSETQ. There are 15 residues in the CDR3. The CDR3 DNA is TGCGCCAGCACCTTGGTGGCAGGGGCCGGGTCACCCCTCCACTTT. Translated, it gives CASTLVAGAGSPLHF.

This clonotype was seen ten or more times. J is TRBJ2-5 and V is TRBV28; TRBD2 is a possible D gene (7 bases). Looked up from germline, CDR1 is MDHEN and CDR2 is SYDVKM. V dropped 2 bases and J dropped 5 bases, with 15 bases sitting between them. This CDR3 comprises 15 residues. The CDR3 here is CASSLMGARGETQYF. The CDR3 DNA reads as TGTGCCAGCAGTTTAATGGGGGCGCGGGGGGAGACCCAGTACTTC.

Concerning this clonotype itself: With a much larger clone just one base away, this may be a read error. This chain connects TRBV5-8 to TRBJ1-2, with D tentatively TRBD1 (6 bases). V was clipped by 5 bases and J by 8 bases, with 13 bases between them. Germline assignment: CDR1 SGHTS and CDR2 YDEGEE. The CDR3 totals 12 residues. The CDR3 coding sequence is TGTGCCAGCAGTTGGGACAAGGAAGGCTACACCTTC. Its translation: CASSWDKEGYTF.

J is TRBJ1-2 and V is TRBV28; D gene uncertain. Germline CDR1 and CDR2: MDHEN and SYDVKM. This CDR3 has 14 amino acids. Trimming removed 5 bases from V and 5 bases from J, with 15 bases in between. CDR3 residues: CASSPNTDGYGYTF. The CDR3 coding sequence is TGTGCCAGCAGTCCTAACACAGACGGATATGGCTACACCTTC.

About this clonotype: The CDR3 does not close with the conserved phenylalanine or tryptophan, likely indicating a read error. It is unclear where the CDR3 begins or ends on the DNA, so no DNA is shown, and the CDR3 is as TCRdb lists it. The CDR3 spells CASSPRLGTAIQETQCL. V is TRBV11-1 and J is TRBJ2-5; TRBD1, the D gene given by the table, was not confirmed from the DNA. The CDR3 is made up of 17 amino acids, end residues included. Per germline, CDR1 SGHAT and CDR2 FQDESV (reference sequence).

With respect to this clonotype: The CDR3 end shows no conserved phenylalanine or tryptophan, and so a read error is likely. J is TRBJ1-1 and V is TRBV7-9; D is uncertain. V was cut by 3 bases and J by 3 bases, with 5 bases left in between. Germline assignment: CDR1 SEHNR and CDR2 FQNEAQ (reference sequence). CDR3 length: 12 amino acids. In DNA form, the CDR3 reads TGTGCCAGCAGCTTTATAGACACTGAAGCTTTCTCT. This encodes CASSFIDTEAFS.

Turning to this clonotype: This clone may be a read error of a much larger clone one base away. V is TRBV28 and J is TRBJ2-7; D remains ambiguous. The CDR3 is made up of 11 amino acids. V was shortened by 9 bases and J by 6 bases, with 12 bases between the two germline ends. Germline V gene lookup returns CDR1 MDHEN and CDR2 SYDVKM. The DNA for the CDR3 is TGTGCCAGAAGTACTCAGCGCGAGCAGTACTTC. This gives the protein CARSTQREQYF.

The chain combines TRBV28 with TRBJ2-1; a weak D match, TRBD2 (5 bases). Looked up from germline, CDR1 is MDHEN and CDR2 is SYDVKM. The length of the CDR3 is 16 residues. The V and J ends lost 6 bases and 5 bases respectively, with 20 bases between them. CDR3 amino acids: CASRPTYSEMNNEQFF. DNA for the CDR3: TGTGCCAGCAGGCCTACCTATAGCGAGATGAACAATGAGCAGTTCTTC.

This clonotype has only one observation. Given a much more abundant clone one base away, this may be a read error. CDR3 in amino acids: CASSQTSTFTDTQHF. Written as DNA, the CDR3 is TGTGCCAGCAGCCAGACTAGTACCTTCACAGATACGCAGCATTTT. The V and J genes are TRBV7-9 and TRBJ2-3; D not resolved. The J call may be wrong; the DNA end is better matched by TRBJ1-5. CDR1 and CDR2 from the germline V gene are SEHNR and FQNEAQ (reference sequence). The CDR3 has 15 residues.